The 12 T cell receptor beta chains below all came from one sample that was sequenced in a study of shared clonotypes between healthy human individuals. Some clones are missing from TCRdb's copy, which holds only in-frame ones; the method was immunoSEQ multiplex PCR. The sample includes some 2,000,000 clones, approximately 94% of them seen just once. The sequenced material came from naive CD4+ T cells sorted from blood. Subset specified: CD45RA+ positively selected. Receptors originate from a man aged 18-30 years in good health.

V is TRBV11-2 and J is TRBJ2-5, with D perhaps matching TRBD1 or TRBD2 (5 bases each). V lost 7 bases to trimming and J lost 2 bases, with 14 bases between them. This CDR3 spans 14 amino acids. CDR1 is SGHAT and CDR2 is FQNNGV in the germline V gene. This CDR3 reads CASTSSGPQETQYF. CDR3 DNA: TGTGCCAGCACCAGTTCGGGACCTCAAGAGACCCAGTACTTC.

The chain links TRBV4-1 to TRBJ2-7; TRBD1 or TRBD2 may be the D gene (5 bases each). CDR1 and CDR2 (germline): MGHRA, YSYEKL. The CDR3 is 15 residues long. Deletions cut 0 bases from V and 0 bases from J, with 9 bases between. CDR3 coding DNA: TGCGCCAGCAGCCAAGAGAAGGGGACCTCCTACGAGCAGTACTTC. It codes for CASSQEKGTSYEQYF.

The chain carries TRBV6-5 and TRBJ2-4, with D possibly matching TRBD1 (6 bases). Germline CDR1 MNHEY, CDR2 SVGAGI. The CDR3 sequence is 16 residues long. The V end was cut by 4 bases, the J end by 2 bases, with 15 bases between. The CDR3 DNA reads as TGTGCCAGCAGTTCCCAGGGGCGCGGTACCAAAAACATTCAGTACTTC. The encoded protein is CASSSQGRGTKNIQYF.

The CDR3 here is CASSLAPGQGASPLHF. In DNA, the CDR3 is TGCGCCAGCAGCTTGGCTCCGGGACAGGGGGCTTCACCCCTCCACTTT. The J gene is TRBJ1-6, the V gene TRBV5-1, with 12 bases aligning to TRBD1. Germline V gene data show CDR1 as SGHRS and CDR2 as YFSETQ. The CDR3 is 16 residues long. Losses at the gene ends were 0 bases for V and 9 bases for J; bases not matched to a gene: 4.

In regard to this clone: The same CDR3 is also encoded by other DNA sequences in this sample. The chain carries TRBV6-1 and TRBJ2-1; 7 bases fit TRBD1. J lost 3 bases, V lost 4 bases, and 0 bases had no gene match. The CDR3 is 13 amino acids. Germline CDR1 is MNHNS and CDR2 is SASEGT. The chain's CDR3 is CASSGTGYNEQFF. In DNA form, the CDR3 reads TGTGCCAGCAGTGGGACAGGCTACAATGAGCAGTTCTTC.

This chain links TRBV6-1 with TRBJ2-1; D possibly corresponds to TRBD1 (6 bases). The V and J ends lost 11 bases and 4 bases respectively, with 18 bases between them. Per the germline V gene, CDR1 is MNHNS and CDR2 is SASEGT. The CDR3 spans 14 residues. The CDR3 reads CAAQYGQFYNEQFF. CDR3 bases: TGTGCCGCCCAATACGGACAGTTTTACAATGAGCAGTTCTTC.

This sequence joins TRBV19 and TRBJ1-2; the D is unclear. CDR1 is LNHDA and CDR2 is SQIVND in the germline V gene (reference sequence). This CDR3 has 15 residues. Trimming removed 5 bases at V and 4 bases at J, with 17 bases between. The CDR3 reads CASSPHGESGYGYTF. DNA for the CDR3: TGTGCCAGTAGTCCGCATGGGGAGTCCGGCTATGGCTACACCTTC.

The chain has TRBV6-5 and TRBJ2-5, with D perhaps given as TRBD1 or TRBD2 (5 bases each). V shed 5 bases and J shed 5 bases, with 15 bases lying between them. Germline CDR1 MNHEY, CDR2 SVGAGI. The CDR3 totals 14 residues. In DNA form, the CDR3 reads TGTGCCAGCAGTCCCCACATGTGGGGGGAGACCCAGTACTTC. Protein sequence: CASSPHMWGETQYF.

Comment on this clone: Other DNA sequences in this sample translate to the same CDR3. The J gene is TRBJ2-2, the V gene TRBV9; D remains ambiguous. V lost 0 bases to trimming and J lost 1 base, with 7 bases between them. Germline assignment: CDR1 SGDLS and CDR2 YYNGEE. CDR3 length: 15 amino acids. The CDR3 region is CASSVGGGNTGELFF. CDR3 sequence (DNA): TGTGCCAGCAGCGTAGGCGGCGGGAACACCGGGGAGCTGTTTTTT.

This chain links TRBV7-3 with TRBJ1-1; no clear D gene. The germline gives CDR1 SGHTA, CDR2 FQGTGA. V was cut by 1 base and J by 5 bases, with 8 bases left in between. This CDR3 is built from 13 residues. The CDR3: CASSLRESTEAFF. The CDR3 DNA reads TGTGCCAGCAGCTTAAGAGAGTCTACTGAAGCTTTCTTT.

The J gene is TRBJ2-7, the V gene TRBV2; no clear D gene. The CDR3 spans 13 residues. The V end lost 4 bases, the J end lost 3 bases, and 10 bases lay between the germline ends. CDR1 and CDR2 from the germline V gene are SNHLY and FYNNEI. The CDR3 bases are TGTGCCAGCAGTGTGACACAGAACTACGAGCAGTACTTC. Protein product: CASSVTQNYEQYF.

In regard to this clone: Different DNA sequences within this sample yield the same CDR3. The chain joins TRBV5-4 to TRBJ2-7; D is perhaps TRBD1 (6 bases). The germline gives CDR1 SGHNT, CDR2 YYREEE (reference sequence). The V end was cut by 4 bases, the J end by 5 bases, with 13 bases between. This CDR3 contains 13 residues. The CDR3 nucleotides are TGTGCCAGCAGCCTGGGACAAGGGGACGAGCAGTACTTC. Protein sequence: CASSLGQGDEQYF.